Presented here are 21 T cell receptor beta chains from one specimen sequenced in a study of blood T cell repertoires in COVID-19 (dated by TCRdb to 2018 to 2020). The library was made by the immunoSEQ multiplex PCR assay. TCRdb provides this immuneACCESS table in a form limited to in-frame rearrangements. Some clones are lacking; in checked studies, under half of them reflect an unresolved V gene, and why the rest are absent is not known. This sample has more than 200,000 clones in its table, and more than 75% of those were observed once. The ten largest clones represent roughly 4.9% of the sample. The sequenced sample was peripheral blood. The receptors were gathered from a woman aged 60 to 75 with COVID-19, enrolled during active disease.

This clone has only one observation. The chain uses TRBV6-1 and TRBJ2-5; 10 bases map to TRBD1. The CDR3 is 17 amino acids. Per the germline V gene, CDR1 is MNHNS and CDR2 is SASEGT. V was clipped by 0 bases and J by 5 bases; unmatched bases: 9. The CDR3 region has the DNA TGTGCCAGCAGTGAAGCGCAAGGGACAGGGGTGAGGGAGACCCAGTACTTC. It yields the protein CASSEAQGTGVRETQYF.

This clone has just a few counts. V usage is TRBV6-5 and J usage is TRBJ2-6; D is unresolved. V was pared by 6 bases and J by 4 bases, with 7 bases between. There are 13 residues in the CDR3. Germline CDR1 is MNHEY and CDR2 is SVGAGI. The CDR3 reads CASRMRGANVLTF. CDR3 sequence (DNA): TGTGCCAGCAGGATGCGCGGGGCCAACGTCCTGACTTTC.

J is TRBJ2-1 and V is TRBV29-1; 8 nucleotides line up with TRBD1. After removal of 6 bases from V and 13 bases from J, the junction contained 8 bases not matched to a gene. CDR3 length equals 11 residues. The germline V gene has CDR1 SQVTM and CDR2 ANQGSEA. The CDR3 here is CSVGRQGTQFF. As DNA, the CDR3 is TGCAGCGTCGGACGACAGGGGACCCAGTTCTTC.

The rearrangement joins TRBV19 to TRBJ2-6, with 7 positions matching TRBD1. V shed 6 bases, J shed 0 bases, and the junction held 5 bases outside the gene matches. Per germline, CDR1 LNHDA and CDR2 SQIVND (reference sequence). This CDR3 region has 16 residues. CDR3 nucleotides: TGTGCCAGTAGGAGGGGGCGGCTCTCTGGGGCCAACGTCCTGACTTTC. This sequence encodes CASRRGRLSGANVLTF.

V and J are TRBV6-5 and TRBJ1-6; weak D call: TRBD1 (5 bases). Germline V gene sequence: CDR1 MNHEY, CDR2 SVGAGI. V lost 5 bases and J 14 bases, leaving 19 bases between the germline ends. The CDR3 extends over 14 amino acids. CDR3 region: CASSRVEGTGSLHF. CDR3 DNA sequence: TGTGCCAGCAGTAGGGTGGAGGGGACCGGGTCCCTCCACTTT.

The chain combines TRBV28 with TRBJ2-5; 7 nucleotides agree with TRBD1. The CDR3 loop spans 15 amino acids. The ends lost 3 bases at V and 4 bases at J; junction bases unmatched: 8. The germline V gene encodes CDR1 MDHEN and CDR2 SYDVKM. CDR3 region: CASSLRRGYGETQYF. The DNA of the CDR3 is TGTGCCAGCAGTTTGCGCAGGGGGTATGGAGAGACCCAGTACTTC.

This chain connects TRBV30 to TRBJ2-7; TRBD1 agrees at 11 bases. V shed 4 bases, J shed 6 bases, and the junction held 5 bases outside the gene matches. Germline-derived CDR1 and CDR2 are GTSNPN and SVGIG (reference sequence). CDR3 length: 13 residues. CDR3 nucleotides: TGTGCCTGGACCGGGACAGGGGGTCCCGAGCAGTACTTC. The encoded protein is CAWTGTGGPEQYF. Based on the CDR3 plus reference TRBV30 and TRBJ2-7, the full variable domain is SQTIHQWPATLVQPVGSPLSLECTVEGTSNPNLYWYRQAAGRGLQLLFYSVGIGQISSEVPQNLSASRPQDRQFILSSKKLLLSDSGFYLCAWTGTGGPEQYFGPGTRLTVT.

The chain uses TRBV29-1 and TRBJ2-1, with TRBD2 matching 11 bases. V lost 7 bases and J lost 9; bases outside the gene matches: 8. Looked up from germline, CDR1 is SQVTM and CDR2 is ANQGSEA. CDR3 length equals 13 residues. CDR3 DNA sequence: TGCAGCGATGCTCTAGCGGGAGGCGGTGAGCAGTTCTTC. Amino acid sequence: CSDALAGGGEQFF.

The genes are TRBV29-1 and TRBJ1-1; TRBD1 is a possible D gene (5 bases). V was pared by 4 bases and J by 5 bases, with 14 bases between. Germline CDR1 reads SQVTM; CDR2 reads ANQGSEA. This CDR3 region has 13 residues. In nucleotides, the CDR3 is TGCAGCGTTGCCCTCGGTGGGGGGACTGAAGCTTTCTTT. As protein: CSVALGGGTEAFF.

The chain has TRBV15 and TRBJ1-1, with a weak D call TRBD1 (6 bases). Per germline, CDR1 LNHNV and CDR2 YYDKDF (reference sequence). The CDR3 is 14 residues long. Trimming took 6 bases from V and 4 from J, leaving 15 bases between them. CDR3 bases: TGTGCCACCAGGAATAACAGGGTTCTCACTGAAGCTTTCTTT. Translation gives CATRNNRVLTEAFF.

This clone was picked up a small number of times. The chain joins TRBV28 to TRBJ1-2; D unclear. Germline-derived CDR1 and CDR2 are MDHEN and SYDVKM. This CDR3 spans 12 amino acids. Trimming pared 6 bases from V and 1 base from J, leaving 6 bases between. The CDR3 bases are TGTGCCAGCAGCCCTTTTAACTATGGCTACACCTTC. This gives the protein CASSPFNYGYTF.

The rearrangement links TRBV19 to TRBJ2-1, with 8 nucleotides matching TRBD2. This CDR3 spans 17 amino acids. Germline CDR1 is LNHDA and CDR2 is SQIVND (reference sequence). With 3 bases clipped from V and 4 bases from J, the junction kept 11 bases outside the gene matches. CDR3 loop: CASSIKGELAGYNEQFF. The CDR3 DNA reads TGTGCCAGTAGTATTAAGGGGGAGCTAGCGGGTTACAATGAGCAGTTCTTC.

V and J are TRBV5-4 and TRBJ2-5; 14 positions agree with TRBD2. In germline, CDR1 is SGHNT, CDR2 YYREEE (reference sequence). V was pared by 4 bases and J by 5 bases, with 7 bases of the junction left unmatched. This CDR3 has 16 residues. As DNA, the CDR3 is TGTGCCAGCAGCGACGGGACTAGCGGGAGTGGGGAGACCCAGTACTTC. Its protein is CASSDGTSGSGETQYF.

This chain links TRBV5-1 with TRBJ1-2; 9 bases match TRBD1. This CDR3 is 12 amino acids long. Germline CDR1 reads SGHRS; CDR2 reads YFSETQ. V trimming: 5 bases; J trimming: 8 bases; junction bases outside the gene matches: 4. The CDR3 reads CASRRDREGYTF. The CDR3 bases are TGCGCCAGCAGAAGGGACAGGGAAGGCTACACCTTC.

CDR3 residues: CASSKGQGADYEQYF. In DNA, the CDR3 is TGCGCCAGCAGCAAAGGACAGGGGGCGGACTACGAGCAGTACTTC. V and J are TRBV5-1 and TRBJ2-7; 11 bases match TRBD1. CDR1 and CDR2 (germline): SGHRS, YFSETQ. This CDR3 spans 15 amino acids. The junction had 6 bases not matched to a gene; V was cut back by 4 bases and J by 3 bases.

J is TRBJ2-3 and V is TRBV7-9; possible D gene TRBD2, 5 bases. Germline V CDR1 and CDR2: SEHNR, FQNEAQ (reference sequence). The germline V and J ends were trimmed by 1 base and 6 bases, with 8 bases remaining between them. This CDR3 is 13 amino acids long. In DNA, the CDR3 is TGTGCCAGCAGCTTAGGGTGGGAGGATACGCAGTATTTT. Residues: CASSLGWEDTQYF.

Turning to this clone: This sample includes further DNA sequences coding for the same CDR3. The chain uses TRBV6-5 and TRBJ2-1; 12 nucleotides align to TRBD2. Germline V gives CDR1 MNHEY, CDR2 SVGAGI. The CDR3 has 14 amino acids. V shed 6 bases, J shed 3 bases, and the junction held 0 bases outside the gene matches. This chain's CDR3 is CASRLAGGYNEQFF. The CDR3, as DNA: TGTGCCAGCAGACTAGCGGGAGGCTACAATGAGCAGTTCTTC.

The chain is built from TRBV2 and TRBJ2-7; 9 nucleotides agree with TRBD1. CDR3 size: 14 residues. V was clipped by 7 bases and J by 3 bases; unmatched bases: 7. Germline V gene data show CDR1 as SNHLY and CDR2 as FYNNEI. CDR3 coding DNA: TGTGCCAGCATGAACCGGGACAGGGACTACGAGCAGTACTTC. Translation gives CASMNRDRDYEQYF.

V gene TRBV28 combines with J gene TRBJ2-7, with TRBD2 matching 7 bases. In germline, CDR1 is MDHEN, CDR2 SYDVKM. The V segment lost 10 bases and the J segment 4 bases; nucleotides outside the gene matches: 4. This CDR3 has 11 amino acids. CDR3 region: CATVGGYEQYF. In DNA form, the CDR3 reads TGTGCCACCGTGGGGGGGTACGAGCAGTACTTC.

The sample holds one count of this clone. J is TRBJ2-1 and V is TRBV24-1; 11 nucleotides match TRBD2. The V gene end was trimmed by 3 bases and the J gene end by 10 bases; junction bases not matched to a gene: 10. This CDR3 has 16 amino acids. Germline V CDR1 and CDR2: KGHDR, SFDVKD. CDR3 nucleotide sequence: TGTGCCACCAGTGATCCGAATAGCGGGAGGGCCCGGGAGCAGTTCTTC. Translation: CATSDPNSGRAREQFF.

The J gene is TRBJ2-1, the V gene TRBV5-6; TRBD2 aligns across 7 bases. The CDR3 is 16 amino acids. With V trimmed by 0 bases and J by 7 bases, 10 bases remained unmatched. Germline values: CDR1 SGHDT, CDR2 YYEEEE. As DNA, the CDR3 is TGTGCCAGCAGCTTGGTCGGTGGGAGGGTGTGGAATGAGCAGTTCTTC. It is translated as CASSLVGGRVWNEQFF.